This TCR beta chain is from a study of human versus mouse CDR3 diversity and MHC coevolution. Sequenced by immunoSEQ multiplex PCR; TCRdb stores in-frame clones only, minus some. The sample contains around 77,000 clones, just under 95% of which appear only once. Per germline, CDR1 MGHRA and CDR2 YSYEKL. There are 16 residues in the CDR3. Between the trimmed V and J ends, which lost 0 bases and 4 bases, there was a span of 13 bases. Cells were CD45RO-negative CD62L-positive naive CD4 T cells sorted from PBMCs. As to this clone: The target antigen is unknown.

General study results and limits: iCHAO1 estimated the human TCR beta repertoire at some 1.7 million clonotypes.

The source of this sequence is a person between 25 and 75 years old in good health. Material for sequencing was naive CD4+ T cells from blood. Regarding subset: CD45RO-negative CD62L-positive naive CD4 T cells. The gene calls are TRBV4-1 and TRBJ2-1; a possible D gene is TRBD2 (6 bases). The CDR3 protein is CASSQDPGGVYNEQFF. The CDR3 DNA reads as TGCGCCAGCAGCCAAGATCCCGGGGGTGTATACAATGAGCAGTTCTTC.